This T cell receptor (beta chain) was documented in a study of regulatory T cells in long-lasting Graves disease. Notes on the study in general: Persistent disease favored TRBV28, TRBJ1-2 and TRBJ2-5. With a small sample size, accuracy may have been reduced. Thyroid tissue was not sampled; only peripheral blood was.

With respect to this clonotype: Its target is unknown.

Arm-PCR with iRepertoire HTBI primers amplified the CDR3 regions for these TCR beta libraries. TCRdb re-derived calls from the multiplex PCR reads in MiXCR, one entry per CDR3 protein. The sample has roughly 400,000 distinct CDR3 sequences, 15% seen once. The trim removed 3 bases at V and 7 bases at J, leaving 23 bases unmatched. CDR1 is DFQATT and CDR2 is SNEGSKA in the germline V gene (reference sequence). The CDR3 consists of 19 residues. Time point in this sample: newly diagnosed GD, antithyroid drugs for less than 3 months. The TCR library was made from RNA extracted from PBMCs. With EDTA tubes as the receptacles, about 9 milliliters of peripheral blood were drawn. The sample was also linked to a second study, of T cells in Graves' hyperthyroidism and ophthalmopathy.

The source was peripheral blood mononuclear cells (PBMCs), collected at new diagnosis, from a patient treated with antithyroid drugs. J is TRBJ2-7 and V is TRBV20-1; TRBD2 aligns across 11 bases. The TCR originated in a woman in her forties with Graves disease. The CDR3 sequence is CSARARGASGRISYVEQYF. Written as DNA, the CDR3 is TGCAGTGCTAGGGCCCGGGGGGCTAGCGGGAGGATCTCCTACGTTGAGCAGTACTTC.